These T cell receptor beta chains were read from a single sample in a study of T cell responses to AZD1222 COVID-19 vaccine. This table comes from immunoSEQ multiplex PCR, and its TCRdb copy is limited to in-frame clones, with some not included. The table records roughly 200,000 clones, about nine tenths of them present only once. Sequenced here: peripheral blood, sampled 28 days after the second AZD1222 dose. The source of these receptors is an adult who received the AZD1222 COVID-19 vaccine. The CDR3 runs from the conserved cysteine through the conserved F or W. A D gene is named only where the DNA matches it firmly.

d_call	v_call	j_call	cdr3_nt	cdr3_aa
-	TRBV7-5	TRBJ2-7	TGTGCCAGAAGCCACACAGCTGAACACGAGCAGTACTTC	CARSHTAEHEQYF
TRBD1	TRBV9	TRBJ1-2	TGTGCCAGCAGCCTTTCCGGGACAGGGGAAAGCTATGGCTACACCTTC	CASSLSGTGESYGYTF
-	TRBV7-9	TRBJ2-7	TGTGCCAGCAGCTCCGATGAAGGGCAGTACTTC	CASSSDEGQYF
-	TRBV6-4	TRBJ1-5	TGTGCCAGCAGGGCACAGGGAGCAAGCAATCAGCCCCAGCATTTT	CASRAQGASNQPQHF
-	TRBV27	TRBJ2-7	TGTGCCAGCAGTGAATGGAAGGCTACAGGCGAGCAGTACTTC	CASSEWKATGEQYF
-	TRBV18	TRBJ2-3	TGTGCCAGCTCACCGCCACTACAGGGCACAGATACGCAGTATTTT	CASSPPLQGTDTQYF
-	TRBV7-6	TRBJ1-4	TGTGCCAGCAGTTATACAGGACCGAATGAAAAACTGTTTTTT	CASSYTGPNEKLFF
-	TRBV7-8	TRBJ2-7	TGTGCCAGCAGCGGGACGTATATGGGGTACGAGCAGTACTTC	CASSGTYMGYEQYF
TRBD2	TRBV5-4	TRBJ2-7	TGTGCCAGCAGCACCGGCGGCGGGAGTAGGCCCTACGAGCAGTACTTC	CASSTGGGSRPYEQYF
-	TRBV19	TRBJ1-2	TGTGCCAGTAGTATAGTCGCCACTAACTATGGCTACACCTTC	CASSIVATNYGYTF
TRBD1	TRBV30	TRBJ1-1	TGTGCCTGGAGGGCGGGACAGTTTTCCGATAATGAAGCTTTCTTT	CAWRAGQFSDNEAFF